This T cell receptor (beta chain) was captured in a study of T cells expressing NK-cell markers. About the research overall: According to the study, TCR beta repertoires originated from sorted CD3+CD56+NKG2C+, CD3+CD56+NKG2C- and CD3+CD56-NKG2C+ T cells. Within the sequenced cohort of eight donors, seven exhibited HCMV seropositivity and one was seronegative. Regarding the study as a whole: These same clonotypes (in several donors) also led the CD3+CD56-NKG2C+ fraction.

TCRdb reprocessed the 5' RACE reads; each CDR3 protein has one entry and no DNA is given. The data include about 550,000 distinct CDR3 sequences; the top ten clones carry roughly 3.4%. For this clonotype: Its specificity is not known.

The material sequenced was blood T cells: a sorted CD56 or NKG2C T cell subset, CD4+ or CD8+ T cells, or bulk PBMC T cells (not recorded which). This sequence was found in a man aged 18-30 years in good health.

This CDR3 is CASSKNIGTDTQYF. The chain links TRBV7-2 to TRBJ2-3. The CDR3 loop spans 14 amino acids. Germline CDR1 reads SGHTA; CDR2 reads FQGNSA.